One TCR beta chain is described in this entry. The antigen it binds to is not known. No base-level quality is on record; no much larger clone is a single base apart. These data come from a study of T cells of healthy individuals (dated by TCRdb to 2017 to 2018). Taken from the germline V gene, the CDR1 and CDR2 loops are KGHDR and SFDVKD. Taken from cysteine to phenylalanine, the CDR3 has 15 residues. The only DNA kept is the CDR3, 45 bases in frame from the first base. Cut back by 3 bases and 2 bases, the V and J ends lie 12 bases apart. The protocol used for the library was 5' RACE. Sequencer: Illumina MiSeq. The public reads were reprocessed in TCRdb via fastp at Q25 and MiXCR, keeping in-frame beta chains. Each CDR3 protein gets just one entry, which takes the most common genes and DNA from the rows behind it. The sample contains about 53,000 distinct CDR3 sequences, approximately 15% of them found a single time. The top ten constitute roughly a sixth of the sample.

The V and J genes are TRBV24-1 and TRBJ2-5; a tentative D call is TRBD1 (5 bases match). This TCR was recovered from a human donor in good health. The CDR3 amino acid sequence is: CATSDRRVRQETQYF. The DNA sequence is TGTGCCACCAGTGATCGCAGGGTCCGACAAGAGACCCAGTACTTC.